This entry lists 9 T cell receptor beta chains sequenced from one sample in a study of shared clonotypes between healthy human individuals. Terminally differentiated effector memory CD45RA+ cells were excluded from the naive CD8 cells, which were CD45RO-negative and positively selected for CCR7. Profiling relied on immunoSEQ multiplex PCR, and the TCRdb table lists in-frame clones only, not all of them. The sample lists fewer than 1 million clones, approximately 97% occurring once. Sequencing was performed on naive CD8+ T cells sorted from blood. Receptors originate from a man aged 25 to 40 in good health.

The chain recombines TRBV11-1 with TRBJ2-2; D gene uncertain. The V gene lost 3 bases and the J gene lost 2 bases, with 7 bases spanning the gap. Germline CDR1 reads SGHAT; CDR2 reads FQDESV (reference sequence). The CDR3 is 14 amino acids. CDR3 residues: CASSFSKNTGELFF. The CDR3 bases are TGTGCCAGCAGCTTTTCTAAAAACACCGGGGAGCTGTTTTTT.

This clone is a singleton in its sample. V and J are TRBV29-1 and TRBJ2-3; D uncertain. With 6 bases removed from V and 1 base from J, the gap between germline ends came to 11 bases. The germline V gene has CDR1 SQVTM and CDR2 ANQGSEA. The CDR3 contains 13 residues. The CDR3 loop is CSVARQGTDTQYF. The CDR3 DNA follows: TGCAGCGTAGCGCGGCAGGGCACAGATACGCAGTATTTT.

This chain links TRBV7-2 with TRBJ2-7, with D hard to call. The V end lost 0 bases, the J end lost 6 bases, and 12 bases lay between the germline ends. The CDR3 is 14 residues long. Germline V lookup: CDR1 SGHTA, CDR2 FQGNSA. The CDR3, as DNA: TGTGCCAGCAGCTTAGCGCACCAGACCGGCGAGCAGTACTTC. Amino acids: CASSLAHQTGEQYF.

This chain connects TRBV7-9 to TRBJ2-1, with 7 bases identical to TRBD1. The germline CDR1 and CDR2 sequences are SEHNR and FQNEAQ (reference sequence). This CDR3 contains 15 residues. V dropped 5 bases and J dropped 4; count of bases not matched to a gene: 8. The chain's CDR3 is CASSKVGQEYNEQFF. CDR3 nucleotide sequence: TGTGCCAGCAGCAAGGTCGGACAGGAGTACAATGAGCAGTTCTTC. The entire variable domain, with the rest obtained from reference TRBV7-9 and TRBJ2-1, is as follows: DTGVSQNPRHKITKRGQNVTFRCDPISEHNRLYWYRQTLGQGPEFLTYFQNEAQLEKSRLLSDRFSAERPKGSFSTLEIQRTEQGDSAMYLCASSKVGQEYNEQFFGPGTRLTVL.

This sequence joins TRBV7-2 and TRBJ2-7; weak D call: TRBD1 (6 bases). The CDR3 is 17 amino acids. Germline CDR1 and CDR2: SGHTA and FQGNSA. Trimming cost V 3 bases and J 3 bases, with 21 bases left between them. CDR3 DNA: TGTGCCAGCAGCTTTGGTACAGGGCCCACCATTGGCTACGAGCAGTACTTC. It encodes CASSFGTGPTIGYEQYF.

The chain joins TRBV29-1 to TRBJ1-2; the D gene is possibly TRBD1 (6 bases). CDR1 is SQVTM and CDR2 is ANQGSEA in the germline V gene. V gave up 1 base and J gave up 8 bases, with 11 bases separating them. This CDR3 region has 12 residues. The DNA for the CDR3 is TGCAGCGTTGAAGCACAGGGATTCGGCTACACCTTC. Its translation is CSVEAQGFGYTF.

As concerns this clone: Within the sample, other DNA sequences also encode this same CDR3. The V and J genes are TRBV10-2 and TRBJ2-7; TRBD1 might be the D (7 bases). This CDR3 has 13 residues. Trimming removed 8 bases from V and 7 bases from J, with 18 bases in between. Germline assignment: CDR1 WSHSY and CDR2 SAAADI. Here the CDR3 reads CASSTGTGYEQYF. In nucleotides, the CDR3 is TGCGCCAGCTCGACAGGGACTGGGTATGAGCAGTACTTC.

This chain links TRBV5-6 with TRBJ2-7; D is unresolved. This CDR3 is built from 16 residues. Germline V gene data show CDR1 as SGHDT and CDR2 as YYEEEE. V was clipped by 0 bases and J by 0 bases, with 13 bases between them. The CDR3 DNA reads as TGTGCCAGCAGCTTGGCCGGTCGGACGAACTCCTACGAGCAGTACTTC. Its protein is CASSLAGRTNSYEQYF.

CDR3 in DNA: TGTGCCAGCAGCTCGACAGGGGACGGGGGTAGGGACAATGAGCAGTTCTTC. Translating it yields CASSSTGDGGRDNEQFF. The chain has TRBV11-2 and TRBJ2-1; 8 bases map to TRBD1. V shed 4 bases, J shed 5 bases, and the junction held 13 bases outside the gene matches. Germline V CDR1 and CDR2: SGHAT, FQNNGV. CDR3 length equals 17 residues.